Listed below are T cell receptor beta chains from one sample, sequenced in a study of blood T cell repertoires in COVID-19. This table comes from immunoSEQ multiplex PCR, and its TCRdb copy is limited to in-frame clones, with some not included. The sample records some 170,000 clones, more than 85% being singletons. Specimen: PBMCs or T cells enriched from blood (not recorded which). The receptors stem from a human donor with acute COVID-19. The donor label of this sample is uncertain. Each CDR3 is given without its conserved first and last residue. The order of the fields is J gene, V gene, clone size, CDR3 protein. Where a row states a size, it is once, few, many or the class of an expanded clone; other rows omit it.

TRBJ1-5,TRBV4-2,.,ASSQDIWGHQPQH
TRBJ1-1,TRBV7-9,.,DSMHFFGEHMNTEAF
TRBJ1-1,TRBV7-9,.,ASVSEDSTEAF
TRBJ2-3,TRBV10-2,.,ASSESTASTDTQY
TRBJ2-7,TRBV6-5,.,ASRPIEGAGEQY
TRBJ2-7,TRBV12-3/TRBV12-4,.,ASSQGQDQQY
TRBJ1-3,TRBV30,.,AWIRGPGNTIY
TRBJ1-3,TRBV5-1,.,ASSLQGASGNTIY
TRBJ2-3,TRBV7-9,.,ASSSARGGRATDTQY
TRBJ1-2,TRBV3-1/TRBV3-2,.,ATCYGYT
TRBJ1-3,TRBV2,.,ASIQGSGNTIY
TRBJ1-6,TRBV21-1,.,ASSNSLRDRGSSPLH
TRBJ2-7,TRBV3-1/TRBV3-2,.,ASSQAGTSDEQY
TRBJ2-5,TRBV7-3,.,ASSPSATRETQY
TRBJ2-5,TRBV10-3,.,AISWGREETQY
TRBJ1-2,TRBV5-5,.,ASSARTGDGYT
TRBJ2-2,TRBV6-2/TRBV6-3,.,ASSPPGQGRTGELF
TRBJ2-7,TRBV29-1,.,SVALQGITIDEQY
TRBJ1-1,TRBV5-6,.,ASSLANTEAF
TRBJ2-5,TRBV7-2,.,ASRTGGEETQY
TRBJ2-7,TRBV3-1/TRBV3-2,once,ASSQESPVTARAYEQY
TRBJ2-3,TRBV5-3,.,ARSALAENTDTQY
TRBJ2-1,TRBV6-2/TRBV6-3,.,ASSYFPESGGERSYNEQF
TRBJ1-1,TRBV11-3,.,ASSSRNTEAF
TRBJ1-5,TRBV29-1,.,SVSARGQPQH
TRBJ2-1,TRBV7-8,.,ASSSRDSPYNEQF
TRBJ1-1,TRBV27,.,ASSLSAGQLNTEAF
TRBJ1-4,TRBV2,.,ASRTGGRGLQKLF
TRBJ1-2,TRBV6-5,once,ASSPGTADYGYT
TRBJ2-7,TRBV9,.,ASSPGLAASEQY
TRBJ2-4,TRBV4-1,.,ASSQEGEENIQY
TRBJ2-2,TRBV4-2,.,ASSQLTGGYTGELF
TRBJ2-1,TRBV7-8,.,ASRPGTGGFNEQF
TRBJ2-1,TRBV21-1,few,ASSKGWRSSYNEQF
TRBJ2-5,TRBV5-8,once,ASTSGRYQETQY
TRBJ2-3,TRBV24-1,.,ATSDGGTDTQY
TRBJ2-3,TRBV3-1/TRBV3-2,once,ASSREGGPPDTQY
TRBJ2-1,TRBV13,.,ASSLGRRGVSYNEQF
TRBJ2-1,TRBV4-1,.,ASSPGTGYNEQF
TRBJ1-5,TRBV5-5,.,ASNPGRGDQPQH
TRBJ1-1,TRBV6-5,few,ASSYVDRAEAF
TRBJ1-2,TRBV7-6,once,ASSQGQGVGGYT
TRBJ1-2,TRBV24-1,.,ATSDLGGQVHGYT
TRBJ2-5,TRBV4-1,once,ASSQVRGRGETQY
TRBJ1-5,TRBV4-1,.,ASSPTLDRDLEPQH
TRBJ2-1,TRBV18,.,ASSPPGLGDEQF
TRBJ2-7,TRBV4-3,.,ASSRGLAGIASYEQY
TRBJ2-1,TRBV9,.,ASSGSASSYNEQF
TRBJ1-3,TRBV7-2,.,ASSLGTGTGGDGNTIY
TRBJ2-7,TRBV24-1,.,ATSDSSGGEYEQY
TRBJ2-1,TRBV7-2,.,ASSLSPGQVNEQF
TRBJ2-2,TRBV5-1,.,ASSFGSGGASAGELF
TRBJ2-4,TRBV28,.,ASSDPGQLAKNIQY
TRBJ2-7,TRBV19,.,ASSTGATSYEQY